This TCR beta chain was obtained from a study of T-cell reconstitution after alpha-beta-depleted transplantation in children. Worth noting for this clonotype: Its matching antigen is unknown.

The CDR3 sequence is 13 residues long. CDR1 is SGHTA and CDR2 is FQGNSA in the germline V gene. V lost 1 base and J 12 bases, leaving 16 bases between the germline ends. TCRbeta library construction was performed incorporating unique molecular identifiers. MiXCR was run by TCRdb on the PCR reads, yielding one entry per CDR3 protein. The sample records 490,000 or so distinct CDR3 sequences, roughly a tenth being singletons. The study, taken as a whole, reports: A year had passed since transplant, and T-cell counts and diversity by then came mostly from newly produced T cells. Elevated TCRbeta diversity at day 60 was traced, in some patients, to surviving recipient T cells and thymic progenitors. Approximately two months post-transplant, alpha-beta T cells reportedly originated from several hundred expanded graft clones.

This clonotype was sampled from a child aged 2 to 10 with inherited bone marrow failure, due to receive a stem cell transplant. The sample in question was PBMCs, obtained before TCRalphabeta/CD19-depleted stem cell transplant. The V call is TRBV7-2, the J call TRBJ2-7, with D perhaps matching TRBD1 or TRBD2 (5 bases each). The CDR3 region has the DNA TGTGCCAGCAGCTTAGGTGGGACCGTCGTTCCGTACTTC. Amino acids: CASSLGGTVVPYF.